The rows below give T cell receptor beta chains drawn from one sample of a study of blood T cell repertoires in COVID-19. The repertoire was sequenced with immunoSEQ multiplex PCR; TCRdb's copy has only in-frame clones and lacks some. Of about 95,000 clones listed, less than 85% are singletons. Material for sequencing was peripheral blood. The receptors were sampled from a human donor in a cohort sampled during active COVID-19. Both conserved end residues are part of each CDR3. Each record gives: D gene, clone size, CDR3 length, V gene, J gene, CDR3 DNA, CDR3 protein. D genes are given only for firm matches. Some rows mark clone size as missing; the rest say once, few, many or name a class of expanded clone.

NA	NA	14	TRBV19	TRBJ2-1	TGTGCCAGTAGTCGCGGCCCCCGGGCGGGTGAGCAGTTCTTC	CASSRGPRAGEQFF
NA	NA	14	TRBV19	TRBJ1-1	TGTGCCAGTAGTGTAGGACAGTCGAACACTGAAGCTTTCTTT	CASSVGQSNTEAFF
TRBD2	NA	16	TRBV18	TRBJ2-3	TGTGCCAGCTCACCACCGGGGAGGGGCCACACAGATACGCAGTATTTT	CASSPPGRGHTDTQYF
TRBD1	NA	15	TRBV2	TRBJ1-5	TGTGCCAGCACCCGGACAGGGTCAGGTAATCAGCCCCAGCATTTT	CASTRTGSGNQPQHF
NA	NA	14	TRBV5-4	TRBJ1-2	TGTGCCAGCAGCCGGGGGGGACTTAGCTATGGCTACACCTTC	CASSRGGLSYGYTF
NA	NA	12	TRBV7-9	TRBJ1-2	TGTGCCAGCAGCTCCCTCTCAGGGGTGTCCCAGTTC	CASSSLSGVSQF
TRBD1	NA	16	TRBV3-1/TRBV3-2	TRBJ1-6	TGTGCCAGCAGCCAATATAGGACAGGGGATAATTCACCCCTCCACTTT	CASSQYRTGDNSPLHF
NA	NA	13	TRBV7-2	TRBJ1-2	TGTGCCAGCAGCTTAGCGGTGGGGGGTGGCTACACCTTC	CASSLAVGGGYTF
NA	NA	15	TRBV5-5	TRBJ1-4	TGTGCCAGCAGCCTCACACAGGGCCTGAATGAAAAACTGTTTTTT	CASSLTQGLNEKLFF
TRBD2	NA	16	TRBV5-1	TRBJ2-5	TGCGCCAGCAGCTTGGATGGCGGGAGTCAGGTAGAGACCCAGTACTTC	CASSLDGGSQVETQYF
NA	once	14	TRBV13	TRBJ1-2	TGTGCCAGCAGCTTAGGTGGGCAGAACTATGGCTACACCTTC	CASSLGGQNYGYTF
TRBD2	NA	13	TRBV28	TRBJ2-4	TGTGCCAGCAGCGGCGGGAGCGGAGTCATTCAGTACTTC	CASSGGSGVIQYF
TRBD2	NA	13	TRBV15	TRBJ2-3	TGTGCCACCGGCGTAGCGGGTCCAGATACGCAGTATTTT	CATGVAGPDTQYF
NA	few	13	TRBV5-1	TRBJ1-6	TGCGCCAGCAGCTTGGGTTTGCGATCACCCCTCCACTTT	CASSLGLRSPLHF
TRBD1	NA	15	TRBV13	TRBJ2-7	TGTGCCAGCAGCCCCCGGACAGGGAATGCTTACGAGCAGTACTTC	CASSPRTGNAYEQYF
NA	NA	15	TRBV5-1	TRBJ2-1	TGCGCCAGCAGTTTGGCCGGGACACTTTACAATGAGCAGTTCTTC	CASSLAGTLYNEQFF